Below, one T cell receptor (beta chain) is given with its context. This record belongs to a study of blood T cell repertoires in COVID-19. Study overall: Samples of COVID-19 (acute and convalescent) were obtained from the United States, Italy and Spain. Nucleic acid was either cDNA or gDNA, and it came from T cells, B-cell-depleted T cells, or PBMCs.

Methods used by the authors: Reference gene primer amplification yielded estimated nucleated cell counts. Sequencing used immunoSEQ multiplex PCR; TCRdb keeps in-frame clones, though not all of them. V and J calls and clone size are given by that table; D and trimming were obtained from the DNA. The sample shows some 150,000 clones, around 80% of them seen only once. The CDR3 totals 15 residues. V gave up 5 bases and J gave up 4 bases, with 14 bases separating them. Germline CDR1 and CDR2: MGHRA and YSYEKL. V usage is TRBV4-1 and J usage is TRBJ2-2, with TRBD2 as a possible D gene (6 bases). The clonotype was recovered from a man aged 60 to 75 with acute or convalescent COVID-19. The sample consisted of peripheral blood. The CDR3 is CASSARGALTGELFF. DNA of the CDR3: TGCGCCAGCAGCGCACGCGGGGCCCTCACCGGGGAGCTGTTTTTT.